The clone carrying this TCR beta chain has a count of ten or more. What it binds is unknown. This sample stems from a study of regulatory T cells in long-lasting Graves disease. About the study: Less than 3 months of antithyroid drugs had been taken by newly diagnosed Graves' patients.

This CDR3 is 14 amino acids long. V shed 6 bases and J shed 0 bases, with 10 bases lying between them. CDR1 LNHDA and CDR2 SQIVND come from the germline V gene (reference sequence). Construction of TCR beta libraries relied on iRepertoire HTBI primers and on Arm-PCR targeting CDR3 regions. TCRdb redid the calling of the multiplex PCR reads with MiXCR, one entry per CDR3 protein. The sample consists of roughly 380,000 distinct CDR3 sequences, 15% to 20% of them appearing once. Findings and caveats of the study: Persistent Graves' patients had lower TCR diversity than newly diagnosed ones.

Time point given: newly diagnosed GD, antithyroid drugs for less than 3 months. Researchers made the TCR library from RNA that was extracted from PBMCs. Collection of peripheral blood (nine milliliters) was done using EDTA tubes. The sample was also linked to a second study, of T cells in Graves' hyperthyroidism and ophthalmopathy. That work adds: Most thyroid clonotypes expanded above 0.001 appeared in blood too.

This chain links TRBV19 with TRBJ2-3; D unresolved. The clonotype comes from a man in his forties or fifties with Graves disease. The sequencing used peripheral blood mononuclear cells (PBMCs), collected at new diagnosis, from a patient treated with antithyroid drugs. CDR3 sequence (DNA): TGTGCCAGTAGAGCCCAGGACAGCACAGATACGCAGTATTTT. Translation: CASRAQDSTDTQYF. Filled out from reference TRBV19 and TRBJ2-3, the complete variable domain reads DGGITQSPKYLFRKEGQNVTLSCEQNLNHDAMYWYRQDPGQGLRLIYYSQIVNDFQKGDIAEGYSVSREKKESFPLTVTSAQKNPTAFYLCASRAQDSTDTQYFGPGTRLTVL.